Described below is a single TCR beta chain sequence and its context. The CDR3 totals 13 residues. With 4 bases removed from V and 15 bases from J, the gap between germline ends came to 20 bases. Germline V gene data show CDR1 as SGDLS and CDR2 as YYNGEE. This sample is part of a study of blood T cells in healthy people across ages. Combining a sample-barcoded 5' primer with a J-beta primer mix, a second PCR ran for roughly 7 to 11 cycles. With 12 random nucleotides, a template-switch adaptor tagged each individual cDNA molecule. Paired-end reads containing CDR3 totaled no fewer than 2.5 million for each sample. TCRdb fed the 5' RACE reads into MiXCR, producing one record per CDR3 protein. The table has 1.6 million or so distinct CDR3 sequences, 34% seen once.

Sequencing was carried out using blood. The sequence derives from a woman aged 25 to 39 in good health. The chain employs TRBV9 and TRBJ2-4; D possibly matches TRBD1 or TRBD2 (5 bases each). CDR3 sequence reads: CASSPGQDQLRYF. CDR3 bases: TGTGCCAGCAGCCCGGGGCAGGACCAGCTTCGGTACTTC.